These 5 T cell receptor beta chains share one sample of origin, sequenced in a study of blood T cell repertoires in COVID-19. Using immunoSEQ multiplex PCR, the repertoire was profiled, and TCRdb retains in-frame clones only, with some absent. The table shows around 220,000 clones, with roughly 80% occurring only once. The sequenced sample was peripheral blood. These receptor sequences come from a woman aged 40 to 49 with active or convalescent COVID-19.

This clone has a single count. The CDR3 is CASSFPIAVSTDTQYF. In nucleotides, the CDR3 is TGTGCCAGCAGTTTTCCAATAGCGGTTAGCACAGATACGCAGTATTTT. This rearrangement joins TRBV6-5 to TRBJ2-3; possible D gene TRBD2, 6 bases. There are 16 residues in the CDR3. V lost 4 bases, J lost 0 bases, and 14 bases lay in between. Germline loops: CDR1 MNHEY, CDR2 SVGAGI.

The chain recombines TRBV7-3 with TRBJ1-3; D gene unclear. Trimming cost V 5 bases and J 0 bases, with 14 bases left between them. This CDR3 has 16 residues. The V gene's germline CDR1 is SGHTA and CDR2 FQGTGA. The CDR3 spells CASSATSASSGNTIYF. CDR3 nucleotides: TGTGCCAGCAGCGCTACCAGCGCCAGCTCTGGAAACACCATATATTTT.

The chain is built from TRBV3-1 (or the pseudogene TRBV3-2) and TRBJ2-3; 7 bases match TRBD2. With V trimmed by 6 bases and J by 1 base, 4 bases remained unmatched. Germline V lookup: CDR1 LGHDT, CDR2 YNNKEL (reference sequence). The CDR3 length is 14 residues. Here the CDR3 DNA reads TGTGCCAGCAGATTAGCGGGCCGCACAGATACGCAGTATTTT. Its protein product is CASRLAGRTDTQYF.

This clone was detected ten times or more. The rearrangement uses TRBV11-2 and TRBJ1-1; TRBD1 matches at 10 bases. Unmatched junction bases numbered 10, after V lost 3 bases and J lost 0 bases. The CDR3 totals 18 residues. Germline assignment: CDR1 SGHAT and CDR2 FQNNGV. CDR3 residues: CASSLDRGFYPMNTEAFF. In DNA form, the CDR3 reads TGTGCCAGCAGCTTGGACAGGGGGTTCTACCCTATGAACACTGAAGCTTTCTTT.

The CDR3 sequence: CAWSVSLGRVTEAFF. CDR3 sequence (DNA): TGTGCCTGGAGTGTCTCCTTAGGCAGGGTCACTGAAGCTTTCTTT. The chain recombines TRBV30 with TRBJ1-1; tentatively, D is TRBD1 (5 bases). Trimming shortened V by 0 bases and J by 4 bases, and 15 bases separated the two germline ends. The germline V gene encodes CDR1 GTSNPN and CDR2 SVGIG (reference sequence). The CDR3 is made up of 15 amino acids.